The rows below give T cell receptor beta chains drawn from one sample of a study of CD4 T cells in relation to SARS-CoV-2 and coronaviruses. These receptors' targets are unknown. Method: immunoSEQ multiplex PCR; TCRdb's copy keeps in-frame clones and lacks some. Of approximately 20,000 clones listed, around three quarters are singletons. The sample was CD4+ T cells from PBMCs, cultured in vitro. These receptors all come from a human donor in good health. Each CDR3 is given with its conserved first and last residue. Each record gives: clone size, J gene, V gene, D gene, CDR3 DNA, CDR3 protein. D genes are given only for firm matches. Some rows have no size entry. The others give once, few or many, or a class for an expanded clone.

clone_size: .; j_call: TRBJ2-1; v_call: TRBV4-1; d_call: TRBD2; cdr3_nt: TGCGCCAGCAGCCAAGACGGGTCTAGCGGGAGTTCAGGGGAAGAGCAGTTCTTC; cdr3_aa: CASSQDGSSGSSGEEQFF
clone_size: .; j_call: TRBJ1-2; v_call: TRBV28; d_call: .; cdr3_nt: TGTGCCATCACCCCGGGGCAGGGCTATGGCTACACCTTC; cdr3_aa: CAITPGQGYGYTF
clone_size: .; j_call: TRBJ2-7; v_call: TRBV18; d_call: .; cdr3_nt: TGTGCCAGCTCAAGTACACAGGGTTCGTACGAGCAGTACTTC; cdr3_aa: CASSSTQGSYEQYF
clone_size: .; j_call: TRBJ2-1; v_call: TRBV18; d_call: .; cdr3_nt: TGTGCCAGCTCACCACGGCGTCAAGATAACAATGAGCAGTTCTTC; cdr3_aa: CASSPRRQDNNEQFF
clone_size: .; j_call: TRBJ2-5; v_call: TRBV3-1/TRBV3-2; d_call: .; cdr3_nt: TGTGCCAGCAGTCCCGAGACTTTATTAGTAGAGACCCAGTACTTC; cdr3_aa: CASSPETLLVETQYF
clone_size: .; j_call: TRBJ2-1; v_call: TRBV5-1; d_call: TRBD2; cdr3_nt: TGCGCCAGCAGCGTAGCGGGAGGGACCTACAATGAGCAGTTCTTC; cdr3_aa: CASSVAGGTYNEQFF
clone_size: once; j_call: TRBJ1-5; v_call: TRBV15; d_call: .; cdr3_nt: TGTGCCACCAGCCGGGCCCCAAATCAGCCCCAGCATTTT; cdr3_aa: CATSRAPNQPQHF
clone_size: .; j_call: TRBJ1-4; v_call: TRBV28; d_call: .; cdr3_nt: TGTGCCAGCAGCGAGCAAACAAGAAATGAAAAACTGTTTTTT; cdr3_aa: CASSEQTRNEKLFF
clone_size: .; j_call: TRBJ1-6; v_call: TRBV7-7; d_call: .; cdr3_nt: TGTGCCAGCGGGGGCGGGACCCTGAATTCACCCCTCCACTTT; cdr3_aa: CASGGGTLNSPLHF
clone_size: .; j_call: TRBJ2-5; v_call: TRBV27; d_call: .; cdr3_nt: TGTGCCAGCAGTTTTTCGCAGGGGCGCGGAGAGACCCAGTACTTC; cdr3_aa: CASSFSQGRGETQYF
clone_size: .; j_call: TRBJ1-1; v_call: TRBV2; d_call: TRBD1; cdr3_nt: TGTGCCAGCAGTGGGACAGGGATTTTCACTGAAGCTTTCTTT; cdr3_aa: CASSGTGIFTEAFF
clone_size: .; j_call: TRBJ1-2; v_call: TRBV6-2/TRBV6-3; d_call: .; cdr3_nt: TGTGCCAGCAGTCAACGGGATGGCTATGGCTACACCTTC; cdr3_aa: CASSQRDGYGYTF
clone_size: few; j_call: TRBJ2-2; v_call: TRBV19; d_call: TRBD1; cdr3_nt: TGTGCCAGTAGTAGGGGACAGGGGGTAGGCACCGGGGAGCTGTTTTTT; cdr3_aa: CASSRGQGVGTGELFF
clone_size: .; j_call: TRBJ1-4; v_call: TRBV30; d_call: .; cdr3_nt: TGTGCCTGGAGTGTACTGCAGCTGTTTTTT; cdr3_aa: CAWSVLQLFF
clone_size: .; j_call: TRBJ1-2; v_call: TRBV3-1/TRBV3-2; d_call: .; cdr3_nt: TGTGCCAGCAGCCCACCGGGACGGAACAACTATGGCTACACCTTC; cdr3_aa: CASSPPGRNNYGYTF
clone_size: .; j_call: TRBJ1-2; v_call: TRBV5-6; d_call: .; cdr3_nt: TGTGCCAGCAGCAGGACGTCCGGCTACACCTTC; cdr3_aa: CASSRTSGYTF
clone_size: .; j_call: TRBJ1-3; v_call: TRBV18; d_call: TRBD1; cdr3_nt: TGTGCCAGCTCACCGACAGGGATCGGAAACACCATATATTTT; cdr3_aa: CASSPTGIGNTIYF
clone_size: .; j_call: TRBJ1-5; v_call: TRBV20-1; d_call: TRBD1; cdr3_nt: TGCAGTGCTAGTCTCTTCTCGGGCAGGGGGGATCAGCCCCAGCATTTT; cdr3_aa: CSASLFSGRGDQPQHF
clone_size: few; j_call: TRBJ2-2; v_call: TRBV5-1; d_call: TRBD1; cdr3_nt: TGCGCCAGCAGCTTTACAGGGGACACCGGGGAGCTGTTTTTT; cdr3_aa: CASSFTGDTGELFF
clone_size: .; j_call: TRBJ2-1; v_call: TRBV9; d_call: .; cdr3_nt: TGTGCCAGCAGCCAGGTGGGCAGATCAGGGGAGCAGTTCTTC; cdr3_aa: CASSQVGRSGEQFF
clone_size: .; j_call: TRBJ1-6; v_call: TRBV7-2; d_call: TRBD1; cdr3_nt: TGTGCCAGCAGCTACAGGGGGCTGGGGCGGTCACCCCTCCACTTT; cdr3_aa: CASSYRGLGRSPLHF
clone_size: few; j_call: TRBJ2-1; v_call: TRBV2; d_call: .; cdr3_nt: TGTGCCAGCAGTCCTATGGTCTTGCGCTCCTACAATGAGCAGTTCTTC; cdr3_aa: CASSPMVLRSYNEQFF
clone_size: .; j_call: TRBJ2-5; v_call: TRBV9; d_call: .; cdr3_nt: TGTGCCAGCAGCGTAAGAATCAGCCACCAAGAGACCCAGTACTTC; cdr3_aa: CASSVRISHQETQYF